One sample yielded the 32 T cell receptor beta chains listed below, sequenced in a study of cytomegalovirus exposure and HLA in healthy donors. PCR used 60 Vbeta primers and 13 Jbeta primers. The assay was immunoSEQ multiplex PCR, and TCRdb's table has in-frame clones only and misses some. This table holds 200,000 or so clones, 82% found once. The sample was PBMCs. These receptors all stem from a woman between 50 and 59 years old in good health and CMV-seropositive.

The CDR3 DNA follows: TGTGCCAGCAGCTTGGAAGGCAGGGGCAACTATGGCTACACCTTC. Protein product: CASSLEGRGNYGYTF. The chain uses TRBV5-5 and TRBJ1-2; D may be TRBD1 (6 bases). V gave up 0 bases and J gave up 2 bases, with 11 bases separating them. CDR3 length: 15 residues. Per germline, CDR1 SGHKS and CDR2 YYEKEE (reference sequence).

The chain employs TRBV19 and TRBJ1-2, with 7 positions matching TRBD1. Germline values: CDR1 LNHDA, CDR2 SQIVND (reference sequence). The CDR3 contains 14 residues. Germline trimming cut 1 base from V and 8 bases from J; bases unmatched to any gene: 7. The CDR3 here is CASSIGGDRDGYTF. As DNA, the CDR3 is TGTGCCAGTAGTATAGGAGGAGACAGGGACGGCTACACCTTC.

This chain links TRBV7-9 with TRBJ1-1; D may be TRBD1 (6 bases). Germline lookup yields CDR1 SEHNR and CDR2 FQNEAQ (reference sequence). The CDR3 covers 17 residues. The V gene lost 4 bases and the J gene lost 4 bases, with 22 bases spanning the gap. The DNA for the CDR3 is TGTGCCAGCAGCTCTAGACGGGACACCATAGGGACCACTGAAGCTTTCTTT. It codes for CASSSRRDTIGTTEAFF.

The chain joins TRBV7-2 to TRBJ1-2; 7 bases agree with TRBD1. J lost 11 bases, V lost 1 base, and 7 bases had no gene match. Per the germline V gene, CDR1 is SGHTA and CDR2 is FQGNSA. The CDR3 has 13 residues. CDR3 coding DNA: TGTGCCAGCAGCTTAGGGGGACAGTCTGGGTACACCTTC. It is translated as CASSLGGQSGYTF.

V is TRBV5-6 and J is TRBJ2-7; 7 bases agree with TRBD1. Germline V gene data show CDR1 as SGHDT and CDR2 as YYEEEE. J lost 1 base, V lost 4 bases, and 14 bases had no gene match. This CDR3 spans 17 amino acids. CDR3 amino acids: CASSATRRNRGSYEQYF. The CDR3, as DNA: TGTGCCAGCAGCGCCACCCGGAGGAACAGGGGATCCTACGAGCAGTACTTC.

As for this clone: This likely comes from a read error, as the CDR3 has no conserved phenylalanine or tryptophan at its end. This chain links TRBV7-2 with TRBJ2-7, with 7 bases fitting TRBD1. Germline V gene lookup returns CDR1 SGHTA and CDR2 FQGNSA. The CDR3 is made up of 15 amino acids. V lost 5 bases, J lost 0 bases, and 7 bases stayed unmatched. The CDR3 reads CASSPDRLGSYEQYC. CDR3 coding DNA: TGTGCCAGCAGCCCGGACAGGCTGGGCTCCTACGAGCAGTACTGC.

The rearrangement links TRBV25-1 to TRBJ2-7; D perhaps matches TRBD1 (6 bases). V was pared by 4 bases and J by 6 bases, with 13 bases between. Germline CDR1 MGHDK, CDR2 SYGVNS. The CDR3 length is 13 residues. The DNA of the CDR3 is TGTGCCAGCAGTGCCTACAGGGAAGGCGAGCAGTACTTC. It specifies CASSAYREGEQYF.

This sequence joins TRBV28 and TRBJ2-3; tentatively, D is TRBD2 (6 bases). CDR3 length equals 15 residues. Germline-derived CDR1 and CDR2 are MDHEN and SYDVKM. V was trimmed by 7 bases and J by 4 bases, leaving 18 bases between them. CDR3 DNA: TGTGCCAGCACTATCGGATCCCCGGGGGCAGATACGCAGTATTTT. This translates into CASTIGSPGADTQYF.

In DNA form, the CDR3 reads TGTGCCAGCAGTTACTCGCCAGAGGACAGCCGCTACACCTTC. Its translation: CASSYSPEDSRYTF. The chain employs TRBV6-6 and TRBJ1-2, with D possibly being TRBD1 (6 bases). The CDR3 extends over 14 amino acids. Trimming removed 0 bases at V and 9 bases at J, with 14 bases between. The germline V gene has CDR1 MNHNY and CDR2 SVGAGI (reference sequence).

This clone was found once. This sequence joins TRBV7-2 and TRBJ2-5; 7 bases are shared with TRBD1. V gave up 6 bases and J gave up 4 bases; unmatched junction bases: 11. Per the germline V gene, CDR1 is SGHTA and CDR2 is FQGNSA. The CDR3 is 15 residues long. The CDR3 nucleotides are TGTGCCAGCAGACCGGACAGGACTTCTGGAGAGACCCAGTACTTC. Amino acids: CASRPDRTSGETQYF.

The rearrangement links TRBV5-1 to TRBJ2-2; 7 bases map to TRBD2. Trimming cost V 3 bases and J 6 bases; bases outside gene matches: 5. CDR1 SGHRS and CDR2 YFSETQ come from the germline V gene. There are 14 residues in the CDR3. CDR3 loop: CASSSRGYAGELFF. The CDR3 DNA is TGCGCCAGCAGCTCGCGGGGGTACGCCGGGGAGCTGTTTTTT.

The chain combines TRBV10-1 with TRBJ2-5; the match to TRBD1 covers 10 bases. Per germline, CDR1 WNHNN and CDR2 SYGVQD (reference sequence). V lost 6 bases, J lost 5 bases, and 9 bases stayed unmatched. This CDR3 has 15 residues. The CDR3, as DNA: TGCGCCAGCAGACGCCGGGGACAGGGGTTGGAGACCCAGTACTTC. Protein: CASRRRGQGLETQYF.

The chain links TRBV7-9 to TRBJ2-7; 11 nucleotides line up with TRBD2. Germline V gene lookup returns CDR1 SEHNR and CDR2 FQNEAQ (reference sequence). The CDR3 has 14 residues. Trimming removed 3 bases from V and 7 bases from J; junction bases left unmatched: 5. The CDR3 nucleotides are TGTGCCAGCAGCTTTCTAGCGGGAGGAGGGGAGCAGTACTTC. This gives the protein CASSFLAGGGEQYF.

This clone occurred once. The chain joins TRBV19 to TRBJ1-1; possibly TRBD1 for D (5 bases). Trimming took off 3 bases at V and 4 bases at J, with 12 bases between the two ends. CDR3 length equals 14 residues. CDR1 LNHDA and CDR2 SQIVND come from the germline V gene (reference sequence). The CDR3 here is CASSIGGLSTEAFF. In nucleotides, the CDR3 is TGTGCCAGTAGTATCGGGGGACTGAGCACTGAAGCTTTCTTT.

CDR3 coding DNA: TGTGCCAGTAGTGGCCTTTTACAACAGGGGGCGCGAGGCTCACCCCTCCACTTT. Translating gives CASSGLLQQGARGSPLHF. V usage is TRBV19 and J usage is TRBJ1-6; 9 nucleotides match TRBD1. Germline V lookup: CDR1 LNHDA, CDR2 SQIVND (reference sequence). Unmatched junction bases numbered 18, after V lost 5 bases and J lost 10 bases. The CDR3 is 18 residues long. Looking up the rest from reference TRBV19 and TRBJ1-6 gives the full variable domain: DGGITQSPKYLFRKEGQNVTLSCEQNLNHDAMYWYRQDPGQGLRLIYYSQIVNDFQKGDIAEGYSVSREKKESFPLTVTSAQKNPTAFYLCASSGLLQQGARGSPLHFGNGTRLTVT.

The chain joins TRBV29-1 to TRBJ2-1; D unclear. Germline lookup yields CDR1 SQVTM and CDR2 ANQGSEA. V was pared by 4 bases and J by 2 bases, with 18 bases between. This CDR3 comprises 16 residues. Written as DNA, the CDR3 is TGCAGCGTTGGCCCACTCCAGGAAACCCCCTACAATGAGCAGTTCTTC. This gives the protein CSVGPLQETPYNEQFF.

J is TRBJ2-3 and V is TRBV7-2, with a possible D match to TRBD2 (6 bases). Germline CDR1 and CDR2: SGHTA and FQGNSA. The V and J ends lost 2 bases and 2 bases respectively, with 14 bases between them. The CDR3 is 16 residues long. The CDR3 bases are TGTGCCAGCAGCTTATTCAGCGGGTCTTACACAGATACGCAGTATTTT. It yields the protein CASSLFSGSYTDTQYF.

The chain employs TRBV5-1 and TRBJ2-5; possible D gene TRBD1, 5 bases. The CDR3 covers 14 residues. V gave up 4 bases and J gave up 2 bases, with 12 bases separating them. The V gene's germline CDR1 is SGHRS and CDR2 YFSETQ. The CDR3 spells CASSLGHGQETQYF. CDR3 nucleotide sequence: TGCGCCAGCAGCCTAGGACATGGACAAGAGACCCAGTACTTC.

The rearrangement uses TRBV11-2 and TRBJ1-3; D not certain. The V end was cut by 4 bases, the J end by 0 bases, with 22 bases between. This CDR3 has 19 residues. The germline gives CDR1 SGHAT, CDR2 FQNNGV. This chain's CDR3 is CASSSFGVWSISSGNTIYF. CDR3 bases: TGTGCCAGCAGCTCTTTCGGAGTGTGGTCAATCAGCTCTGGAAACACCATATATTTT.

The chain is built from TRBV19 and TRBJ2-3, with TRBD2 matching over 14 bases. The CDR3 runs to 16 residues. Germline loops: CDR1 LNHDA, CDR2 SQIVND (reference sequence). J gave up 4 bases and V 5 bases, and 5 bases lay outside the gene matches. CDR3: CASSLTSGGVSDTQYF. The CDR3 DNA reads as TGTGCCAGTAGTCTGACTAGCGGGGGGGTTTCAGATACGCAGTATTTT.

The chain employs TRBV5-1 and TRBJ1-1; D is possibly TRBD1 (5 bases). Germline lookup yields CDR1 SGHRS and CDR2 YFSETQ. The CDR3 runs 15 residues. V was pared by 4 bases and J by 2 bases, with 15 bases between. CDR3 DNA: TGCGCCAGCAGCCCCCGCGCGGGGGGAAACACTGAAGCTTTCTTT. Translation: CASSPRAGGNTEAFF. Full variable domain (outside the CDR3, taken from reference TRBV5-1 and TRBJ1-1): KAGVTQTPRYLIKTRGQQVTLSCSPISGHRSVSWYQQTPGQGLQFLFEYFSETQRNKGNFPGRFSGRQFSNSRSEMNVSTLELGDSALYLCASSPRAGGNTEAFFGQGTRLTVV.

This rearrangement joins TRBV18 to TRBJ2-1; 8 positions agree with TRBD2. This CDR3 has 15 residues. Germline lookup yields CDR1 KGHSH and CDR2 LQKENI. V lost 3 bases and J lost 3; bases outside the gene matches: 4. The CDR3 protein is CASSPSGAIYNEQFF. The CDR3 DNA follows: TGTGCCAGCTCACCTAGCGGGGCCATCTACAATGAGCAGTTCTTC.

The rearrangement joins TRBV18 to TRBJ2-2, with D perhaps matching TRBD1 (6 bases). The CDR3 length is 15 residues. Germline loops: CDR1 KGHSH, CDR2 LQKENI. V lost 3 bases and J lost 0, with 8 bases in between. DNA for the CDR3: TGTGCCAGCTCACCGGGGGCGTCGAACACCGGGGAGCTGTTTTTT. Translated: CASSPGASNTGELFF. The full variable domain, completed using reference TRBV18 and TRBJ2-2, is NAGVMQNPRHLVRRRGQEARLRCSPMKGHSHVYWYRQLPEEGLKFMVYLQKENIIDESGMPKERFSAEFPKEGPSILRIQQVVRGDSAAYFCASSPGASNTGELFFGEGSRLTVL.

J is TRBJ1-2 and V is TRBV7-6; TRBD1 agrees at 10 bases. Germline V CDR1 and CDR2: SGHVS, FNYEAQ. V lost 1 base and J lost 6; bases outside the gene matches: 5. This CDR3 is built from 15 residues. The CDR3 coding sequence is TGTGCCAGCAGCTTAGGTGGGGACAGGGGCAATGGCTACACCTTC. It codes for CASSLGGDRGNGYTF.

This chain links TRBV7-8 with TRBJ1-2, with 10 bases fitting TRBD1. The CDR3 consists of 16 residues. From germline, CDR1 is SGHVS and CDR2 FQNEAQ. V trimming: 7 bases; J trimming: 3 bases; junction bases outside the gene matches: 11. In DNA, the CDR3 is TGTGCCAGCACCGAGACAGGGGGCGGTTGGGACTATGGCTACACCTTC. Protein sequence: CASTETGGGWDYGYTF.

This clone was observed a few times. J is TRBJ2-1 and V is TRBV4-1, with D possibly TRBD2 on 7 matching bases. Trimming shortened V by 3 bases and J by 0 bases, and 12 bases separated the two germline ends. CDR1 and CDR2 from the germline V gene are MGHRA and YSYEKL. The CDR3 runs to 16 residues. The CDR3: CASSHPRGGSYNEQFF. The CDR3 DNA reads as TGCGCCAGCAGCCATCCTAGGGGGGGCTCCTACAATGAGCAGTTCTTC.

The CDR3 coding sequence is TGTGCCAGCACCCCCGGGGGGAAGGGAGAAAAACTGTTTTTT. It encodes CASTPGGKGEKLFF. The chain couples TRBV6-5 to TRBJ1-4, with D possibly matching TRBD1 (5 bases). This CDR3 region has 14 residues. From germline, CDR1 is MNHEY and CDR2 SVGAGI. V gave up 7 bases and J gave up 8 bases, with 17 bases separating them.

J is TRBJ2-5 and V is TRBV5-6, with D perhaps TRBD2 (5 bases). Germline assignment: CDR1 SGHDT and CDR2 YYEEEE. The CDR3 totals 15 residues. Deletions cut 0 bases from V and 5 bases from J, with 14 bases between. The CDR3: CASSLDYRGTETQYF. Written as DNA, the CDR3 is TGTGCCAGCAGCTTGGATTACCGGGGTACCGAGACCCAGTACTTC.

The chain recombines TRBV28 with TRBJ2-1; 9 positions match TRBD2. The germline CDR1 and CDR2 sequences are MDHEN and SYDVKM. The J segment lost 6 bases and the V segment lost 7 bases, leaving 10 bases of the junction unmatched. The CDR3 contains 15 residues. The CDR3 nucleotides read TGTGCCAGCACCCGACCGGGACTAGCTTCCAATGAGCAGTTCTTC. It is translated as CASTRPGLASNEQFF.

The genes are TRBV14 and TRBJ1-1; 11 positions match TRBD1. The CDR3 has 16 residues. With V trimmed by 1 base and J by 9 bases, 10 bases remained unmatched. Germline CDR1 SGHDN, CDR2 FVKESK. This CDR3 reads CASSQGPTGQGAKAFF. Here the CDR3 DNA reads TGTGCCAGCAGCCAAGGACCGACAGGACAGGGGGCTAAAGCTTTCTTT.

The chain has TRBV28 and TRBJ1-5; the match to TRBD1 covers 10 bases. Looked up from germline, CDR1 is MDHEN and CDR2 is SYDVKM. The CDR3 consists of 14 residues. V shed 6 bases, J shed 5 bases, and the junction held 4 bases outside the gene matches. The CDR3 DNA sequence: TGTGCCAGCAGGACTGGACAGGGGGATCAGCCCCAGCATTTT. The encoded protein is CASRTGQGDQPQHF.

The chain couples TRBV4-1 to TRBJ1-2, with 10 bases aligning to TRBD1. Looked up from germline, CDR1 is MGHRA and CDR2 is YSYEKL. The CDR3 sequence is 16 residues long. V lost 8 bases, J lost 9 bases, and 18 bases stayed unmatched. The CDR3 DNA reads as TGCGCCAGCTCCCGGGGACCGGGACAGGGGTTTGGACGCTACACCTTC. Translating gives CASSRGPGQGFGRYTF.